This TCR beta chain stems from a study of blood T cell repertoires in COVID-19. The germline V gene encodes CDR1 KGHSH and CDR2 LQKENI. This CDR3 spans 17 amino acids. V lost 3 bases and J lost 1, with 16 bases in between. In the original processing: Nucleated cell number was recorded as an estimate derived from reference gene primer amplification. Repertoires were generated with immunoSEQ multiplex PCR, while TCRdb's copy carries only in-frame clones and drops some. The V and J calls and clone size are taken from that table; D and trimming were inferred from the DNA. The table has about 130,000 clones, roughly four fifths seen once.

The sequencing sample was made of peripheral blood. The rearrangement joins TRBV18 to TRBJ2-4; possibly TRBD1 for D (6 bases). The source of this sequence is a woman aged 45-65 years with acute or convalescent COVID-19. As DNA, the CDR3 is TGTGCCAGCTCACCTCCACAGGGAAGCGCCGCCAAAAACATTCAGTACTTC. It codes for CASSPPQGSAAKNIQYF.